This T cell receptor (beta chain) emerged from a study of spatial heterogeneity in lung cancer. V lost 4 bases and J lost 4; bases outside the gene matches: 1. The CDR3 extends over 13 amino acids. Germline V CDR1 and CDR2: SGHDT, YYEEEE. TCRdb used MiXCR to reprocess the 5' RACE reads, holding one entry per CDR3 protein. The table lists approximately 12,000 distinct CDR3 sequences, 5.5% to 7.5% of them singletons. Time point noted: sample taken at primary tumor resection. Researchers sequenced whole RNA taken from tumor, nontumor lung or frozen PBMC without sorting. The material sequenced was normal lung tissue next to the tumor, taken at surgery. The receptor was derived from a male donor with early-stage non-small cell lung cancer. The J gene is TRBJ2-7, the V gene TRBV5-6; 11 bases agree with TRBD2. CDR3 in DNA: TGTGCCAGCAGCCGACTAGCGGGATACGAGCAGTACTTC. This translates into CASSRLAGYEQYF.